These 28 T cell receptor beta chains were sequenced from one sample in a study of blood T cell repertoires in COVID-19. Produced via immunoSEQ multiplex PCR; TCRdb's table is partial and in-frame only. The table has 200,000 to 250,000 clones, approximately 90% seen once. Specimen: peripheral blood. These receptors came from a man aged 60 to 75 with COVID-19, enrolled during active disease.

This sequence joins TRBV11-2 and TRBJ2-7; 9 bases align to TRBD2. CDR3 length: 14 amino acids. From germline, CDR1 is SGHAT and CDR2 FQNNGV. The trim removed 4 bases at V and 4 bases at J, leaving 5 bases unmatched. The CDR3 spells CASSSLAGGYEQYF. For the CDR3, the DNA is TGTGCCAGCAGCTCCTTGGCGGGGGGGTACGAGCAGTACTTC.

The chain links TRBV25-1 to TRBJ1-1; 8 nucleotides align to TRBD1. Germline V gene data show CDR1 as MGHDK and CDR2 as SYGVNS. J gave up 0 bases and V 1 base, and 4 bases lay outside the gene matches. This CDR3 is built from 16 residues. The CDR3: CASSELGTGMNTEAFF. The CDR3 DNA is TGTGCCAGCAGTGAATTGGGGACAGGAATGAACACTGAAGCTTTCTTT.

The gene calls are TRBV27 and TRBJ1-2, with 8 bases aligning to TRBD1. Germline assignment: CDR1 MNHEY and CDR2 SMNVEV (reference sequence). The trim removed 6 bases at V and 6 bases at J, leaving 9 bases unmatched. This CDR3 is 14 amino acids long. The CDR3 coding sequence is TGTGCCAGCAGCCGGGACAGGAGAAGTGATGGCTACACCTTC. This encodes CASSRDRRSDGYTF.

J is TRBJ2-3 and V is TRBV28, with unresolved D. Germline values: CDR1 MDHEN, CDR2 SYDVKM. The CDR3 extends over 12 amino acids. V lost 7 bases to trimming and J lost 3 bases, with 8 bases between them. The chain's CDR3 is CASKKRTDTQYF. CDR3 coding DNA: TGTGCCAGCAAAAAGAGAACAGATACGCAGTATTTT.

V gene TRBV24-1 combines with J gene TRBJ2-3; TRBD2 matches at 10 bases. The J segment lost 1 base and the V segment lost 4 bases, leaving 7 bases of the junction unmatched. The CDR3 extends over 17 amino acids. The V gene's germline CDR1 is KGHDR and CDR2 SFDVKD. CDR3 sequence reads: CATSETPGLAGTDTQYF. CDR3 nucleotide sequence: TGTGCCACCAGTGAGACACCCGGACTAGCGGGCACAGATACGCAGTATTTT.

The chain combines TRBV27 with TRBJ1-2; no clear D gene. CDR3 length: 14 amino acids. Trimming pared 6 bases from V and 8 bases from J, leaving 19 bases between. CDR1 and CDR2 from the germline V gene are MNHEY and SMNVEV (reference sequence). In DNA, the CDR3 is TGTGCCAGCAGCTTAAGTCCCGAGGTGCGGGGCTACACCTTC. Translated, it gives CASSLSPEVRGYTF.

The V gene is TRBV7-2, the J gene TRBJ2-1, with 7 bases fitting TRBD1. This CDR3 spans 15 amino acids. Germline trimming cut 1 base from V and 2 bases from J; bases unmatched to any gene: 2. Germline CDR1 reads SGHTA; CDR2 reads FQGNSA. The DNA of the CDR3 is TGTGCCAGCAGCTTAGAAAGGGGGCCCTACAATGAGCAGTTCTTC. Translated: CASSLERGPYNEQFF.

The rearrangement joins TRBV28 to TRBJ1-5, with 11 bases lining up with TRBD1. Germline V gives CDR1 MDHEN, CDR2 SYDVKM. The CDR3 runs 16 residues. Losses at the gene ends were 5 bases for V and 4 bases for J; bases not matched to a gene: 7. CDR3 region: CASSPYGQGANQPQHF. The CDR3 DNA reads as TGTGCCAGCAGTCCGTACGGACAGGGGGCGAATCAGCCCCAGCATTTT.

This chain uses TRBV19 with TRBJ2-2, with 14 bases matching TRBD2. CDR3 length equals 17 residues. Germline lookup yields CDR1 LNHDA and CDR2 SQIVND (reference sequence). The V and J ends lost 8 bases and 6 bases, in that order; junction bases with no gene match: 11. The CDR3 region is CASCSGLAGGMAGELFF. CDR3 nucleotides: TGTGCCAGTTGTTCCGGACTAGCGGGGGGAATGGCCGGGGAGCTGTTTTTT.

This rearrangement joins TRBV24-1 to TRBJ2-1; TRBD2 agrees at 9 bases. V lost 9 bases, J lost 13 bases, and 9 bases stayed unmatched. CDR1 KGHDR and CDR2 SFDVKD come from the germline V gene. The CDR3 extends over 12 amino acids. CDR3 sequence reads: CATAGGPGLQFF. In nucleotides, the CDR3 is TGTGCCACCGCGGGAGGGCCTGGCCTACAGTTCTTC.

The DNA for the CDR3 is TGTGCCAGCAGTTTTAGGGTGACAGGTGGGAACACTGAAGCTTTCTTT. Translating it yields CASSFRVTGGNTEAFF. This chain joins TRBV27 and TRBJ1-1; D may be TRBD1 (6 bases). CDR3 length: 16 residues. V was cut by 3 bases and J by 1 base, with 15 bases left in between. Germline V gives CDR1 MNHEY, CDR2 SMNVEV (reference sequence).

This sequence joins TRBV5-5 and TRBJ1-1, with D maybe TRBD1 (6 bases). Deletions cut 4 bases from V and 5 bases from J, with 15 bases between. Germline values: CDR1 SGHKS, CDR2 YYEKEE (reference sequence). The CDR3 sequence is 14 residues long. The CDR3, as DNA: TGTGCCAGCAGCCAAATTACAGGGAGTACTGAAGCTTTCTTT. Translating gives CASSQITGSTEAFF.

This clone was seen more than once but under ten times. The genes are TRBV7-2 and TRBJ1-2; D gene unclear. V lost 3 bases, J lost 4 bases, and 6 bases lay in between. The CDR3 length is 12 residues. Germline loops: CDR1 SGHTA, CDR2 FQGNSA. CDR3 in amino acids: CASSFASYGYTF. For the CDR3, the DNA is TGTGCCAGCAGCTTCGCCAGCTATGGCTACACCTTC.

The CDR3 spells CASSLGGGNTGELFF. CDR3 coding DNA: TGTGCCAGCAGCTTAGGAGGGGGGAACACCGGGGAGCTGTTTTTT. This rearrangement joins TRBV7-2 to TRBJ2-2; possibly TRBD1 for D (6 bases). V lost 1 base and J lost 1, with 7 bases in between. The CDR3 is 15 residues long. Germline CDR1 reads SGHTA; CDR2 reads FQGNSA.

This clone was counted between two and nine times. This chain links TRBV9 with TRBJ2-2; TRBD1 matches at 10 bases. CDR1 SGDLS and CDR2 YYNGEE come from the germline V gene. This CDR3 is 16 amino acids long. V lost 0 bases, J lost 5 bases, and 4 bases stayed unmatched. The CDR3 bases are TGTGCCAGCAGCGTAGGGTGGACAGGGGGGACCGGGGAGCTGTTTTTT. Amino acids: CASSVGWTGGTGELFF. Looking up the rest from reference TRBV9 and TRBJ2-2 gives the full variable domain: DSGVTQTPKHLITATGQRVTLRCSPRSGDLSVYWYQQSLDQGLQFLIQYYNGEERAKGNILERFSAQQFPDLHSELNLSSLELGDSALYFCASSVGWTGGTGELFFGEGSRLTVL.

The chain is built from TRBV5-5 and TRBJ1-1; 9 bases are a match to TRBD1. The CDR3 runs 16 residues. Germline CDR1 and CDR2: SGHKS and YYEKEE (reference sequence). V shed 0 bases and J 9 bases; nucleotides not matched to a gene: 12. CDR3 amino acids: CASSLAPGQGSFQAFF. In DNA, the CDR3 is TGTGCCAGCAGCTTGGCCCCGGGACAGGGTTCATTTCAAGCTTTCTTT.

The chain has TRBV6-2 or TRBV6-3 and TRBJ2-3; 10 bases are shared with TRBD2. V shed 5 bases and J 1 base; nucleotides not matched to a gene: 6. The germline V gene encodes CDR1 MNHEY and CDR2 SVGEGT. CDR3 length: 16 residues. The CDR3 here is CASSTGLALRTDTQYF. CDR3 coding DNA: TGTGCCAGCAGTACGGGACTAGCGTTGCGCACAGATACGCAGTATTTT.

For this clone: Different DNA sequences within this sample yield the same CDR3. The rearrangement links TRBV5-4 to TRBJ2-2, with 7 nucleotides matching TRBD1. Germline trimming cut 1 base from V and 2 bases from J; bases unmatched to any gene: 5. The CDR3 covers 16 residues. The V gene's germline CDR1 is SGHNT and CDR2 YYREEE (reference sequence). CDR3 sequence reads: CASSLWTGVNTGELFF. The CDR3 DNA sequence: TGTGCCAGCAGCTTGTGGACAGGCGTAAACACCGGGGAGCTGTTTTTT.

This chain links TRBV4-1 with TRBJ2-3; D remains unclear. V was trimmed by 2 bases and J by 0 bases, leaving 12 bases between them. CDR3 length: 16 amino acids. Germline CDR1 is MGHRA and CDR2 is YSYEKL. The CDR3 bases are TGCGCCAGCAGCCAACTTAGAAAACCTAGCACAGATACGCAGTATTTT. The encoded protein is CASSQLRKPSTDTQYF.

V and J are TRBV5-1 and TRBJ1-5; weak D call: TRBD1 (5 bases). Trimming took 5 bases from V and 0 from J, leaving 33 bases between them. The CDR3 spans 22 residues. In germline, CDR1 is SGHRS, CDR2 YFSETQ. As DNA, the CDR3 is TGCGCCAGCAGGGGGAGACGTAGGCAGGGATACAATAGCGGACCTAGCAATCAGCCCCAGCATTTT. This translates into CASRGRRRQGYNSGPSNQPQHF.

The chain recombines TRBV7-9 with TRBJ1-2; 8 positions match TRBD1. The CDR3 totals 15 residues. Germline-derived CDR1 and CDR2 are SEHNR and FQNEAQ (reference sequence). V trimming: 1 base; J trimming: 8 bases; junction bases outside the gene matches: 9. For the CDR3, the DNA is TGTGCCAGCAGCTTAGAGGGACAGGCCTCCAAGGGCTACACCTTC. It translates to CASSLEGQASKGYTF.

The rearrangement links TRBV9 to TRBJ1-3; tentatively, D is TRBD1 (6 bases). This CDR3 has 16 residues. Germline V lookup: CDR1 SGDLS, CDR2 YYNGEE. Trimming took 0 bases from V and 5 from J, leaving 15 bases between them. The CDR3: CASSVDGGAYRNTIYF. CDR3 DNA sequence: TGTGCCAGCAGCGTAGATGGGGGCGCTTATAGAAACACCATATATTTT. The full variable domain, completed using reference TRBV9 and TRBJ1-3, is DSGVTQTPKHLITATGQRVTLRCSPRSGDLSVYWYQQSLDQGLQFLIQYYNGEERAKGNILERFSAQQFPDLHSELNLSSLELGDSALYFCASSVDGGAYRNTIYFGEGSWLTVV.

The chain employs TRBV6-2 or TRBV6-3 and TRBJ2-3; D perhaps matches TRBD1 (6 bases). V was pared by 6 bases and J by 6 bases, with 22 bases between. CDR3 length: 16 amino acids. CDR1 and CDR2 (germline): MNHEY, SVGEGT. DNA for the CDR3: TGTGCCAGCAGCCGCCGGTGGAGTAGGGGGTGGGATACGCAGTATTTT. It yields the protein CASSRRWSRGWDTQYF.

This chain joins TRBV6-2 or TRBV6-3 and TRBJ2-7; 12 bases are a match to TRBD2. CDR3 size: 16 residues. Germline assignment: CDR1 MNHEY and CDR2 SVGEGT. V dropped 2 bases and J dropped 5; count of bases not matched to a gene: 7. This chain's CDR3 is CASSYRTSGVSHEQYF. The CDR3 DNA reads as TGTGCCAGCAGTTACCGGACTAGCGGGGTGAGCCACGAGCAGTACTTC.

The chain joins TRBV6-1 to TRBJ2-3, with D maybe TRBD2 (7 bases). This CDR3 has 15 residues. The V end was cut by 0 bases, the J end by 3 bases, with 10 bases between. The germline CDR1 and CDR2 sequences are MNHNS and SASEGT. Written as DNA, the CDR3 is TGTGCCAGCAGTGAAGCGGGGGGGCCGACAGATACGCAGTATTTT. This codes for CASSEAGGPTDTQYF.

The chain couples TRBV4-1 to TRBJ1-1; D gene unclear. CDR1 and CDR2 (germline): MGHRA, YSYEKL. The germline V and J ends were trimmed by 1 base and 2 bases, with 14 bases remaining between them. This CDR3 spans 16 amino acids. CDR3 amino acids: CASSQVRAGSNTEAFF. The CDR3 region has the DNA TGCGCCAGCAGCCAAGTGAGGGCCGGGTCCAACACTGAAGCTTTCTTT.

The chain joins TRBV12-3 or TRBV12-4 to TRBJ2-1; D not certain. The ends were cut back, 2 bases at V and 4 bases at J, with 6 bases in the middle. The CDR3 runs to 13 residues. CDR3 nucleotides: TGTGCCAGCAGTTTATTCCCGTACAATGAGCAGTTCTTC. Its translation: CASSLFPYNEQFF.

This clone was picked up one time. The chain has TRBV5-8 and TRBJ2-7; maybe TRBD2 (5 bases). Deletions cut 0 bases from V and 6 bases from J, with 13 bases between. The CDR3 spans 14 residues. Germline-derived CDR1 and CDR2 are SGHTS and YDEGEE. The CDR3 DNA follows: TGTGCCAGCAGCTTGGAATCCGGGCTAGCCGAGCAGTACTTC. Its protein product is CASSLESGLAEQYF.